The following is a TCR beta chain sequence with its context. The Seattle site enrolled patients during active infection and followed them longitudinally. This sample was included in a study of blood T cell repertoires in COVID-19. Study as a whole: The study drew acute and convalescent COVID-19 samples from the United States, Italy and Spain. The analysed material was cDNA or gDNA that came from T cells, B-cell-depleted T cells, or PBMCs.

Per the authors' pipeline: Cell counts per sample came from amplifying reference gene primers. The protocol was immunoSEQ multiplex PCR, while the TCRdb copy is restricted to in-frame clones and leaves out a portion. The V and J calls and clone size were taken over from that table, and D and trimming were inferred from the DNA. Altogether a few hundred thousand clones are present, about 89% being singletons, with the ten largest covering more than 9%. The CDR3 is made up of 19 amino acids. V lost 6 bases to trimming and J lost 1 base; unmatched junction nucleotides: 12. Looked up from germline, CDR1 is LNHDA and CDR2 is SQIVND (reference sequence).

The receptor was isolated from a young woman with COVID-19, enrolled during active disease. The rearrangement links TRBV19 to TRBJ2-2; TRBD2 aligns across 12 bases. The sequenced sample was peripheral blood. CDR3 residues: CASREPHGLAGKNTGELFF. The CDR3 DNA reads TGTGCCAGTAGGGAACCACACGGACTAGCGGGAAAGAACACCGGGGAGCTGTTTTTT.